A single sample is the source of the 3 T cell receptor beta chains below, sequenced in a study of T cells in Graves' hyperthyroidism and ophthalmopathy. RNA transcripts served as the template for amplifying TCR beta CDR3 regions. Primed by the HTBI set, a first-round RT-PCR was run on the TCR CDR3. One entry per CDR3 protein, called by TCRdb with MiXCR from the multiplex PCR reads. The sample consists of about 610,000 distinct CDR3 sequences, about a sixth of them appearing once. Source material: blood. All receptors derive from a woman aged 40 to 55 with Graves' ophthalmopathy.

In this sample, this clonotype turned up many times. This chain joins TRBV3-1 and TRBJ2-5, with D possibly TRBD2 on 5 matching bases. CDR3 size: 12 residues. Trimming took off 4 bases at V and 11 bases at J, with 14 bases between the two ends. Germline CDR1 and CDR2: LGHDT and YNNKEL (reference sequence). The chain's CDR3 is CASSLLEKLQYF. In DNA form, the CDR3 reads TGTGCCAGCAGCCTACTAGAAAAACTACAGTACTTC.

This clonotype was observed at least ten times. The DNA is left out, because the CDR3 cannot be placed on it with certainty; the CDR3 is given as TCRdb lists it. The chain links TRBV28 to TRBJ2-4; the table calls TRBD2, which could not be checked here. Per the germline V gene, CDR1 is MDHEN and CDR2 is SYDVKM. The CDR3 region is 13 residues in length, termini included. CDR3 sequence: CASSSSSPNIQYF.

This clonotype was seen repeatedly, ten times or more. The chain uses TRBV6-1 and TRBJ2-7; D not resolved. Trimming removed 5 bases from V and 3 bases from J, with 8 bases in between. The CDR3 contains 12 residues. Germline loops: CDR1 MNHNS, CDR2 SASEGT. The CDR3 spells CASSSQNYEQYF. DNA of the CDR3: TGTGCCAGCAGTTCACAGAACTACGAGCAGTACTTC.